These 11 T cell receptor beta chains came from one sample sequenced in a study of shared clonotypes between healthy human individuals. The protocol was immunoSEQ multiplex PCR, while the TCRdb copy is restricted to in-frame clones and leaves out a portion. The sample consists of 2.3 million or so clones, approximately 95% of them appearing once. The source material was naive CD4+ T cells from PBMCs. Subset meaning: CD45RA+ positively selected. Receptor source: a man younger than 30 in good health. Some clones in this sample may be carry-over from other donors' samples.

The chain's CDR3 is CASSLDRGRVAFF. The DNA for the CDR3 is TGTGCCAGCAGCCTGGACAGGGGGCGCGTAGCTTTCTTT. The rearrangement joins TRBV6-6 to TRBJ1-1; 11 nucleotides match TRBD1. Trimming at V came to 6 bases and at J to 10 bases, leaving 7 bases not matched to a gene. The CDR3 loop spans 13 amino acids. Germline V lookup: CDR1 MNHNY, CDR2 SVGAGI (reference sequence).

The J gene is TRBJ2-3, the V gene TRBV11-2; 8 nucleotides line up with TRBD2. Germline V CDR1 and CDR2: SGHAT, FQNNGV. This CDR3 is built from 16 residues. V gave up 8 bases and J gave up 3 bases; unmatched junction bases: 13. CDR3 nucleotides: TGTGCCAGCCGCCACCTACCGGGACTAGGTACAGATACGCAGTATTTT. Translated, it gives CASRHLPGLGTDTQYF.

J is TRBJ2-7 and V is TRBV5-1; TRBD2 agrees at 7 bases. This CDR3 comprises 14 residues. The V and J ends lost 5 bases and 2 bases, in that order; junction bases with no gene match: 7. The germline gives CDR1 SGHRS, CDR2 YFSETQ. The CDR3 sequence: CASRPGGSTYEQYF. The CDR3 DNA sequence: TGCGCCAGCAGGCCCGGGGGGTCCACCTACGAGCAGTACTTC.

The genes are TRBV29-1 and TRBJ1-5, with D tentatively TRBD1 (6 bases). The CDR3 spans 13 residues. Trimming cost V 7 bases and J 7 bases, with 17 bases left between them. CDR1 SQVTM and CDR2 ANQGSEA come from the germline V gene. In DNA form, the CDR3 reads TGCAGCGCCCTACAGGGAACGGGCCAGCCCCAGCATTTT. Its translation: CSALQGTGQPQHF.

The V gene is TRBV29-1, the J gene TRBJ2-1, with TRBD2 identical over 13 bases. Germline CDR1 SQVTM, CDR2 ANQGSEA. Trimming removed 7 bases from V and 12 bases from J; junction bases left unmatched: 6. This CDR3 contains 12 residues. The CDR3: CSARTSGGGQFF. In DNA form, the CDR3 reads TGCAGCGCCCGTACTAGCGGGGGGGGGCAGTTCTTC.

This rearrangement joins TRBV5-1 to TRBJ2-7; TRBD2 agrees at 7 bases. J lost 5 bases, V lost 4 bases, and 12 bases had no gene match. Germline CDR1 and CDR2: SGHRS and YFSETQ. This CDR3 is built from 15 residues. The CDR3 DNA sequence: TGCGCCAGCAGCCCGGGTAACGGGAGGCCCCACGAGCAGTACTTC. Protein product: CASSPGNGRPHEQYF.

J is TRBJ2-3 and V is TRBV6-1, with D maybe TRBD1 (5 bases). Trimming removed 2 bases at V and 4 bases at J, with 16 bases between. There are 16 residues in the CDR3. Germline V gives CDR1 MNHNS, CDR2 SASEGT. As DNA, the CDR3 is TGTGCCAGCAGTGAATGGCGTCAGGGTCTCGCAGATACGCAGTATTTT. Translation: CASSEWRQGLADTQYF.

This CDR3 reads CASSLMVRDTQYF. The CDR3, as DNA: TGTGCCAGCAGCTTGATGGTTCGAGATACGCAGTATTTT. This chain connects TRBV5-5 to TRBJ2-3; D is unclear. With 1 base removed from V and 5 bases from J, the gap between germline ends came to 8 bases. The CDR3 consists of 13 residues. CDR1 and CDR2 from the germline V gene are SGHKS and YYEKEE (reference sequence).

The chain couples TRBV4-1 to TRBJ1-1, with 8 bases fitting TRBD1. Per germline, CDR1 MGHRA and CDR2 YSYEKL. V lost 1 base to trimming and J lost 1 base; unmatched junction nucleotides: 2. The CDR3 extends over 15 amino acids. The CDR3 DNA reads TGCGCCAGCAGCCAAGGCGGACAGGGGAACACTGAAGCTTTCTTT. Translated: CASSQGGQGNTEAFF.

This sequence joins TRBV12-5 and TRBJ1-1; D unclear. With 0 bases removed from V and 0 bases from J, the gap between germline ends came to 8 bases. Germline CDR1 reads LGHNT; CDR2 reads FRNRAP. The CDR3 runs 15 residues. This chain's CDR3 is CASGLVRQLNTEAFF. The CDR3 DNA reads TGTGCTAGTGGTTTGGTACGGCAGCTGAACACTGAAGCTTTCTTT.

CDR3 sequence: CASSFGAGGETEAFF. In DNA, the CDR3 is TGTGCCAGCAGCTTTGGGGCAGGGGGTGAGACTGAAGCTTTCTTT. V and J are TRBV11-3 and TRBJ1-1; the match to TRBD1 covers 7 bases. CDR3 length: 15 residues. Germline CDR1 reads SGHNT; CDR2 reads YENEEA. Trimming cost V 3 bases and J 5 bases; bases outside gene matches: 9.